This T cell receptor (beta chain) was documented in a study of early T cells in non-severe SARS-CoV-2 infection (dated by TCRdb to the early 2020s). About the full investigation: Because TCR sequencing relied on bulk RNA taken from unsorted whole blood, pairing of alpha and beta chains was not possible.

Of note for this clonotype: This receptor's antigen is unknown. Base qualities are not provided; no much larger clone lies one nucleotide away.

What the work shows at the level of the full study, not this receptor alone: VDJdb matching was skewed toward anti-spike CD8 responses and likely underestimated virus-specific expansions by missing private and CD4 specificities.

The CDR3 goes from the cysteine to the phenylalanine over 15 residues. Only CDR3 DNA remains: 45 bases, in frame from the first base. The germline V gene encodes CDR1 MNHNY and CDR2 SVGAGI (reference sequence). V gives up 4 bases and J gives up 6 bases, and the segment between their germline ends measures 19 bases. The library was prepared using 5' RACE. Sequencing was performed on a NextSeq 500. Unique molecular identifiers were attached to individual cDNA molecules in the TCR library protocol so that sequencing error and PCR bias could be corrected. TCR alpha and beta chains were both sequenced, and the abundances of alpha and beta sequences in each sample were closely correlated with each other. Per the authors' processing: Decombinator V4 was used to annotate the V gene, J gene and CDR3 of the TCR sequences. Expanded TCRs were defined as changing significantly between any two time points under a Poisson model with p below 0.0001. TCR abundances were normalised to the total number of TCRs sequenced per sample and expressed as counts per million. MAIT TCRs were defined by TRAV1-2 paired with TRAJ12, TRAJ20 or TRAJ33, and iNKT TCRs by TRAV10 paired with TRAJ18. A search of VDJdb, accessed on 1 November 2021, was run for TCRs annotated to CMV, EBV and SARS-CoV-2, with TCRs annotated for multiple antigens excluded. TCRdb applied fastp at Q25 and MiXCR to the public reads, then kept only in-frame beta chains. Duplicate CDR3 protein sequences are folded into a single record with the most common DNA and genes. The V and J calls shown here were made by TCRdb, not taken from the authors' results. This sample lists almost 85,000 distinct CDR3 sequences; about an eighth were detected once. The ten largest clonotypes hold about 2.6% of the sample.

Set within a cohort of healthcare workers in London, UK, this nested case-control study involved weekly PCR testing of nasopharyngeal swabs along with blood sampling. Healthcare workers were recruited between 23 and 31 March 2020, during the week of the UK lockdown, and were followed weekly for up to roughly 15 weeks. The specimen was whole blood. The chain links TRBV6-6 with TRBJ2-7; TRBD2 might be the D gene, on 6 matching bases. This clonotype was obtained from an adult who was a healthcare worker with PCR-confirmed SARS-CoV-2 infection or an uninfected control (not recorded which). The CDR3 protein sequence reads: CASSSTGLPPAEQYF. The nucleotides are TGTGCCAGCAGTTCAACGGGACTCCCGCCGGCCGAGCAGTACTTC.